Listed below are T cell receptor beta chains from one sample, sequenced in a study of T-cell reconstitution after alpha-beta-depleted transplantation in children. Each CDR3 protein gets one entry after TCRdb re-called the PCR reads with MiXCR. The table lists about 110,000 distinct CDR3 sequences, about 6% of them singletons. Specimen: PBMCs, mostly from graft donor cells, collected 360 days after TCRalphabeta/CD19-depleted stem cell transplant. The source of these receptors is a male patient aged 2 to 10 who had a stem cell transplant for acute lymphoblastic leukemia, so the T cells may come from the graft donor. CDR3s include the opening cysteine and the closing phenylalanine or tryptophan. D genes are given only for firm matches. A clone size is listed for some rows: how often the clone was seen (once, few, many), or a class if it is expanded.

.,TRBJ2-1,TRBV12-3/TRBV12-4,many,CASSPRGTYNEQFF,TGTGCCAGCAGTCCCCGAGGGACCTACAATGAGCAGTTCTTC
TRBD1,TRBJ1-2,TRBV20-1,.,CSANSRGQAHGYTF,TGCAGTGCTAACAGCAGGGGGCAAGCGCATGGCTACACCTTC
TRBD1,TRBJ2-7,TRBV12-5,few,CASGLPGDRGEQYF,TGTGCTAGTGGTCTCCCGGGGGACAGGGGCGAGCAGTACTTC
.,TRBJ1-2,TRBV14,many,CASSLTTYGYTF,TGTGCCAGCAGCCTTACCACCTATGGCTACACCTTC
TRBD1,TRBJ1-6,TRBV9,few,CASSVGQGANSPLHF,TGTGCCAGCAGCGTAGGGCAGGGGGCGAATTCACCCCTCCACTTT
.,TRBJ2-4,TRBV7-6,.,CASSFLGPEVAKNIQYF,TGTGCCAGCAGCTTTTTAGGCCCCGAGGTAGCCAAAAACATTCAGTACTTC
.,TRBJ1-4,TRBV12-3/TRBV12-4,many,CASSPSGMGEKLFF,TGTGCCAGCAGTCCCTCAGGGATGGGTGAAAAACTGTTTTTT
TRBD2,TRBJ2-3,TRBV12-3/TRBV12-4,many,CASTPGLGPNTDTQYF,TGTGCCAGCACCCCAGGACTAGGTCCCAACACAGATACGCAGTATTTT
.,TRBJ2-2,TRBV24-1,many,CATSDLGQGNTGELFF,TGTGCCACCAGTGATTTAGGGCAGGGCAACACCGGGGAGCTGTTTTTT
.,TRBJ2-1,TRBV9,few,CASSVGRVPEQFF,TGTGCCAGCAGCGTAGGCCGCGTGCCTGAGCAGTTCTTC
.,TRBJ2-7,TRBV28,few,CASSLRWWGRDGTSYEQYF,TGTGCCAGCAGTTTAAGGTGGTGGGGCAGGGATGGGACCTCCTACGAGCAGTACTTC
TRBD1,TRBJ1-2,TRBV6-5,few,CASSYPPWGTENYGYTF,TGTGCCAGCAGTTACCCCCCATGGGGGACAGAGAACTATGGCTACACCTTC
TRBD2,TRBJ2-7,TRBV4-2,many,CASSQVGGRRAEQYF,TGTGCCAGCAGCCAAGTCGGCGGGAGAAGGGCCGAGCAGTACTTC
TRBD1,TRBJ1-1,TRBV9,many,CASSVTGVAEAFF,TGTGCCAGCAGTGTGACAGGGGTCGCTGAAGCTTTCTTT
TRBD2,TRBJ2-4,TRBV6-2/TRBV6-3,many,CASSYPTSGRAYF,TGTGCCAGCAGTTACCCGACTAGCGGGAGGGCTTACTTC
.,TRBJ1-5,TRBV7-8,.,CASSLPGLYSNQPQHF,TGTGCCAGCAGCTTGCCGGGACTTTATAGCAATCAGCCCCAGCATTTT
.,TRBJ1-6,TRBV12-3/TRBV12-4,few,CASSLAPKAGRNNSPLHF,TGTGCCAGCAGTTTAGCCCCTAAAGCAGGACGAAATAATTCACCCCTCCACTTT
TRBD1,TRBJ2-2,TRBV30,.,CAWTQVDRESTGELFF,TGTGCCTGGACCCAGGTGGACAGGGAGAGCACCGGGGAGCTGTTTTTT
.,TRBJ1-1,TRBV9,many,CASSPRSTRMNTEAFF,TGTGCCAGCAGCCCGCGGTCAACACGAATGAACACTGAAGCTTTCTTT
TRBD2,TRBJ2-5,TRBV30,.,CAWTGLAEETQYF,TGTGCCTGGACTGGACTAGCGGAAGAGACCCAGTACTTC
.,TRBJ1-2,TRBV20-1,many,CSARERKAYGYTF,TGCAGTGCTCGAGAGCGGAAGGCCTATGGCTACACCTTC
TRBD1,TRBJ1-1,TRBV19,.,CASSIVRDRGAEAFF,TGTGCCAGTAGTATTGTCCGCGACAGGGGCGCTGAAGCTTTCTTT
TRBD2,TRBJ2-3,TRBV27,.,CASSFAGGDTDTQYF,TGTGCCAGCAGTTTCGCGGGGGGAGACACAGATACGCAGTATTTT
.,TRBJ1-5,TRBV12-3/TRBV12-4,many,CASREESQPQHF,TGTGCCAGCAGGGAGGAGAGTCAGCCCCAGCATTTT
.,TRBJ2-5,TRBV28,few,CASSLGRRAIKTQYF,TGTGCCAGCAGCCTGGGACGGAGGGCTATAAAGACCCAGTACTTC
.,TRBJ1-2,TRBV15,many,CATSRGRTYYGYTF,TGTGCCACCAGCAGAGGCAGGACGTACTATGGCTACACCTTC
TRBD1,TRBJ2-7,TRBV4-3,many,CASSPGTGAYEQYF,TGTGCCAGCAGCCCTGGGACAGGGGCCTACGAGCAGTACTTC
.,TRBJ1-2,TRBV4-3,.,CASSQVEGSPYGYTF,TGCGCCAGCAGCCAAGTGGAGGGCAGTCCCTATGGCTACACCTTC
.,TRBJ2-7,TRBV27,.,CASSLSSYYEQYF,TGTGCCAGCAGTTTATCCAGCTACTACGAGCAGTACTTC
.,TRBJ2-5,TRBV28,many,CASSLLGAETQYF,TGTGCCAGCAGTTTATTAGGGGCAGAGACCCAGTACTTC
TRBD2,TRBJ2-7,TRBV4-2,many,CASSQGLVTYEQYF,TGTGCCAGCAGCCAGGGACTAGTGACCTACGAGCAGTACTTC